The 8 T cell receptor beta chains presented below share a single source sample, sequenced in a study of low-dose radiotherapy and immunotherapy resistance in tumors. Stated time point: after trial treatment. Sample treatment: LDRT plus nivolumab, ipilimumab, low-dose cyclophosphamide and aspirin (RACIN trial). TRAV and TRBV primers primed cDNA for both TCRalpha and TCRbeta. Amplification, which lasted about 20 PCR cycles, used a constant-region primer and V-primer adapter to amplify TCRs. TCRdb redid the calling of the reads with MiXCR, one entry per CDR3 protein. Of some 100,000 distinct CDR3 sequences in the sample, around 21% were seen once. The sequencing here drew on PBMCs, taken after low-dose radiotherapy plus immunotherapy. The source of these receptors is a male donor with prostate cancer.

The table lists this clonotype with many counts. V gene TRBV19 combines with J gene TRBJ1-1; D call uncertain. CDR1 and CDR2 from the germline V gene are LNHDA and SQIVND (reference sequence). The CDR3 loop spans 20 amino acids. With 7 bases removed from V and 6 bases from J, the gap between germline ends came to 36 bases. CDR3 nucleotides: TGTGCCAGTACCTATTGGTCGGGAGGAGGGATTCATCAGTCTGGTGCTGAAGCTTTCTTT. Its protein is CASTYWSGGGIHQSGAEAFF.

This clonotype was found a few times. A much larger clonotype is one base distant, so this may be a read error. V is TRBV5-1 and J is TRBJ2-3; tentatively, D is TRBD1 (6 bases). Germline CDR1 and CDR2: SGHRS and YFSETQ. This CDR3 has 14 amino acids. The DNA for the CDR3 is TGCGCCAGCAGCTTGGGAGGGGAGACAGGTACGCAGTATTTT. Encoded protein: CASSLGGETGTQYF.

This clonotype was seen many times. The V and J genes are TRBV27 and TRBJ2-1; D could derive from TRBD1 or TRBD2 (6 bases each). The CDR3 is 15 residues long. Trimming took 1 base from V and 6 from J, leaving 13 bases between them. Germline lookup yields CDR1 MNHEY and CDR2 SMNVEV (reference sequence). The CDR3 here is CASSLWGAPGNEQFF. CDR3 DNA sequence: TGTGCCAGCAGTTTATGGGGGGCGCCGGGCAATGAGCAGTTCTTC.

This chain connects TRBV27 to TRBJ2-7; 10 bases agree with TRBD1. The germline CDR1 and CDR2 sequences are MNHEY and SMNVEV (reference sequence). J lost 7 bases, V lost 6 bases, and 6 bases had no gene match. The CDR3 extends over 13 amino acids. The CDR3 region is CASSRQGAREQYF. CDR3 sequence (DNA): TGTGCCAGCAGCCGACAGGGGGCGAGGGAGCAGTACTTC.

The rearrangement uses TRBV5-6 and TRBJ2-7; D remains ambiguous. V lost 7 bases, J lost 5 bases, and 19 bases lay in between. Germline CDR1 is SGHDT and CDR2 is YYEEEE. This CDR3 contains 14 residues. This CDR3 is CASLTTFSSHEQYF. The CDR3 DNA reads TGTGCCAGCTTGACGACATTTAGTTCCCACGAGCAGTACTTC. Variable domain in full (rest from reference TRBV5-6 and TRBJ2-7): DAGVTQSPTHLIKTRGQQVTLRCSPKSGHDTVSWYQQALGQGPQFIFQYYEEEERQRGNFPDRFSGHQFPNYSSELNVNALLLGDSALYLCASLTTFSSHEQYFGPGTRLTVT.

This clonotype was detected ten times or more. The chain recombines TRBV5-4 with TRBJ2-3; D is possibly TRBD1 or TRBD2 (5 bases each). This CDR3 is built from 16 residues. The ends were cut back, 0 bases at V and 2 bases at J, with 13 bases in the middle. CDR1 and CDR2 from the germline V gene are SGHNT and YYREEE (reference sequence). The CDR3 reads CASSLASGALTDTQYF. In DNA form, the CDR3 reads TGTGCCAGCAGCTTGGCCTCCGGGGCCCTCACAGATACGCAGTATTTT.

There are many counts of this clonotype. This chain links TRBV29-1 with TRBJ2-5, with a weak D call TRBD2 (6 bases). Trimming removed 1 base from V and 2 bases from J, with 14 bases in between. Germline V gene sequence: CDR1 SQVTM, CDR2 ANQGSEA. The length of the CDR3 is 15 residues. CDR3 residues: CSVEGGETAQETQYF. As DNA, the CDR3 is TGCAGCGTTGAAGGCGGGGAGACCGCTCAAGAGACCCAGTACTTC.

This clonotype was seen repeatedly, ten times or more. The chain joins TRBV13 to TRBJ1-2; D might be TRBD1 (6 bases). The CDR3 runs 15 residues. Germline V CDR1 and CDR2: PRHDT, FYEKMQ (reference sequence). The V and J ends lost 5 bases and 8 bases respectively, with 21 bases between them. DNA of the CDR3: TGTGCCAGCAGCCACCAACGTCGGGGGGCGCCGGGCTACACCTTC. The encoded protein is CASSHQRRGAPGYTF.